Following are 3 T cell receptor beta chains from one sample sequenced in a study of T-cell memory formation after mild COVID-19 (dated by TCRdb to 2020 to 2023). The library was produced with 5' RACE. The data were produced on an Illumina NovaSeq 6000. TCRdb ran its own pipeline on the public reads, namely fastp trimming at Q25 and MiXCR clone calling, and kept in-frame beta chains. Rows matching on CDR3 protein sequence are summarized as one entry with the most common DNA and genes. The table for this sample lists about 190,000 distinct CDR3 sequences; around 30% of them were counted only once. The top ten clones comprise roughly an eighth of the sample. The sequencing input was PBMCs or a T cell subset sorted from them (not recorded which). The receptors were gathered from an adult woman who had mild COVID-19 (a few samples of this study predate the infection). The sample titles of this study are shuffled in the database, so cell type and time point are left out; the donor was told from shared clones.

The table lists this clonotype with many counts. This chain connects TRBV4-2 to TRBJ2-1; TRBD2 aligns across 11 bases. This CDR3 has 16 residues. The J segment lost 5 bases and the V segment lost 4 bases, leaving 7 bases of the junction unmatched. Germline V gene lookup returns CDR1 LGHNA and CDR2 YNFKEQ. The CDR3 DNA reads TGTGCCAGCAGCCTGAATCCGGGACTAGCGGACAATGAGCAGTTCTTC. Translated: CASSLNPGLADNEQFF.

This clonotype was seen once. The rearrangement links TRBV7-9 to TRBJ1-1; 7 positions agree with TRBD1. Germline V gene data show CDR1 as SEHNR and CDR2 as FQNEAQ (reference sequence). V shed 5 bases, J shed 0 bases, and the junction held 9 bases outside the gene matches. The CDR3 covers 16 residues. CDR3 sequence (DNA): TGTGCCAGCAGCCCAGGACAGGAAAAGATGAACACTGAAGCTTTCTTT. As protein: CASSPGQEKMNTEAFF.

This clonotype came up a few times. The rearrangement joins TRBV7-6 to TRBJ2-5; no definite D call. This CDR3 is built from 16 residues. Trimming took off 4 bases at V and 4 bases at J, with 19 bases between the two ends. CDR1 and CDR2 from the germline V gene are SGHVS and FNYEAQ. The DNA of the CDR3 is TGTGCCAGCAGCTCCGATGGGTATACTATGATAGAGACCCAGTACTTC. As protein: CASSSDGYTMIETQYF.